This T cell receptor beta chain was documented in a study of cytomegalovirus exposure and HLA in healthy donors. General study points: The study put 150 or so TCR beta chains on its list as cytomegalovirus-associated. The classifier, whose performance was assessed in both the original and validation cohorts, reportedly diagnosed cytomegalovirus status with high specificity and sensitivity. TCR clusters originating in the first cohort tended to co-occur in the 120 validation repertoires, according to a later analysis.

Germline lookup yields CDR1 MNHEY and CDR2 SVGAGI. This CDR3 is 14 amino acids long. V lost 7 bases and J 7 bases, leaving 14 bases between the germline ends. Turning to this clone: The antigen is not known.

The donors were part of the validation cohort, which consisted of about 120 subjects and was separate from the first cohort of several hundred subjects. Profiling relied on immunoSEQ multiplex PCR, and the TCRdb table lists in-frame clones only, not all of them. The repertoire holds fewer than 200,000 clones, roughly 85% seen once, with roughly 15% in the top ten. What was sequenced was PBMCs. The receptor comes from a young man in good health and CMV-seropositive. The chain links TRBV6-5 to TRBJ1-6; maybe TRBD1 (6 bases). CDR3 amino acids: CASTLAGVNSPLHF. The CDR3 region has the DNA TGTGCCAGCACCCTCGCAGGGGTCAATTCACCCCTCCACTTT.